The 4 T cell receptor delta chains below come from one sample, sequenced in a study of gamma-delta T cells after stem cell transplantation. TCRdb called clones anew from the RT-PCR reads with CATT. Of about 15,000 delta-chain clones detected, roughly 9% appear once; the ten largest clones hold about 66%. Sample: gamma-delta T cells. The receptors here all came from a human donor. It is not recorded whose cells these are; they may come from a transplant donor.

Worth noting for this clone: The mismatch at residue 15 between this DNA's translation and the TCRdb protein of a much larger clone likely reflects a read error; the protein shown is translated from the DNA. The chain has TRDV2 and TRDJ1; 8 positions match TRDD3. There are 16 residues in the CDR3. In germline, CDR1 is GEAIGNYY, CDR2 EKD. CDR3 in amino acids: CACDLLGASYTDKLTF. The CDR3 DNA reads as TGTGCCTGTGACTTACTGGGGGCCTCGTACACCGATAAACTCACCTTT.

Worth noting for this clone: This DNA's translation differs at residue 17 from TCRdb's protein, which comes from a much larger clone; a read error is likely, and the protein shown is translated from the DNA. The rearrangement uses TRDV2 and TRDJ1, with TRDD3 matching over 13 bases. The germline gives CDR1 GEAIGNYY, CDR2 EKD. V shed 1 base and J 3 bases; nucleotides not matched to a gene: 22. This CDR3 has 22 residues. In DNA form, the CDR3 reads TGTGCCTGTGACACTATCGGTGGAACTGGGGGATACGAAACTCCGTACGCCGATAAACTCATCTTT. It is translated as CACDTIGGTGGYETPYADKLIF.

Notes on this clone: This DNA translates differently at residue 4 from the TCRdb protein, which is that of a much larger clone; a read error is likely, and the protein shown is the DNA's own translation. The rearrangement links TRDV2 to TRDJ1, with 11 bases fitting TRDD3. CDR3 length: 18 residues. Germline V gives CDR1 GEAIGNYY, CDR2 EKD. The V gene end was trimmed by 5 bases and the J gene end by 0 bases; junction bases not matched to a gene: 13. The CDR3 loop reads CACAPLLGDKEDTDKLIF. The CDR3 bases are TGTGCCTGTGCCCCTCTACTGGGGGATAAGGAGGACACCGATAAACTCATCTTT.

Remarks on this clone: This DNA's translation and the protein TCRdb lists, from a much larger clone, do not match at residue 3, likely due to a read error; the protein shown is translated from the DNA. This chain uses TRDV2 with TRDJ1, with D possibly matching TRDD3 (5 bases). In germline, CDR1 is GEAIGNYY, CDR2 EKD. The CDR3 length is 16 residues. Here the CDR3 reads CARDGLGLASTDKLIF. In DNA, the CDR3 is TGTGCCCGTGACGGGTTGGGATTGGCGAGCACCGATAAACTCATCTTT.